This TCR beta chain was observed in a study of cytomegalovirus exposure and HLA in healthy donors (dated by TCRdb to about 2017). Some background on the complete study: In an earlier analysis of about 560 of the donors, approximately 260 Gb of sequence data and just under 120 million unique TCR beta sequences from 150 million to 200 million T cells were reported. To predict cytomegalovirus infection status, the study brought together high-throughput TCR immunosequencing, statistical association of individual TCRs with disease status, and machine learning. A later analysis re-analyzed previously published TCR beta repertoires from 600 to 850 donors and added high-resolution HLA genotyping to study TCR occurrence patterns. Of the 398 genotyped donors, roughly 80% fell in the genetic ancestry cluster associated with self-reported Caucasian donors. Approximately 300 gigabases of sequencing data and approximately 85 million unique TCR sequences were included in an early release covering around 600 HLA-typed donors. Donor age, sex, ethnicity and CMV serostatus were compiled alongside the repertoire data. Every discovery cohort repertoire had been produced on one sequencing platform. Along with the 666-subject first cohort, a separate validation cohort of around 120 different subjects was used. Roughly 5 DR-DQ haplotypes were handled as single units for association and clustering because linkage in the cohort was strong. The T cell repertoires of 550 to 850 subjects were profiled by immunosequencing and related to cytomegalovirus serostatus. Rather than using new phenotypic data, the later analysis identified candidate immune exposures from TCR beta sequences and from how often those sequences occurred across donors. The number of typed donors differed by locus: about 629-630 for A, B, C, DRB1 and DQB1; some 540 for DQA1; fewer than 610 for DPA1; and around 470 for DPB1. HLA typing covered class I and class II loci at four-digit resolution. Across some 400 genotyped donors of the cohort, an average of about 240,000 unique TCR beta nucleotide sequences per donor were sequenced, and approximately 17% of those sequences were non-productive. The aim of the study was to test whether cataloging public T cell receptors could identify signatures of past pathogen exposure. In a later genetic analysis, genome-wide SNP genotypes for about 65% of the roughly 670 donors were used, and that subset was treated as a discovery cohort. In an earlier analysis of roughly 540 of the donors, high-throughput TCR beta sequencing was used to judge whether each TCR beta V gene segment behaved as functional or pseudogenic.

V and J lose 6 bases and 2 bases, and a span of 22 bases separates them. The CDR3 spans 18 residues, from the cysteine through the phenylalanine. Only the CDR3 DNA is retained, 54 bases long and in frame from the first base. Taken from the germline V gene (reference sequence), the CDR1 and CDR2 loops are MNHEY and SMNVEV. The method behind the library was the immunoSEQ multiplex PCR assay. The multiplex PCR relied on a mix of 60 forward primers for TCR Vbeta segments and 13 reverse primers for TCR Jbeta segments. The CDR3 region of rearranged TCR beta genes was amplified from genomic DNA with a multiplex PCR assay. Amplified TCR beta libraries were sequenced as 87-base-pair reads on the Illumina HiSeq System. The published analysis was carried out like this. Across the 500 to 850 repertoires, a later analysis counted about 81 million unique TCR beta chains, roughly 11 million of which were shared by at least two donors. To remove PCR and sequencing errors, raw reads were error-corrected and collapsed into unique sequences using a nearest-neighbor algorithm that merged closely related sequences. Alignment of CDR3 sequences to IMGT reference sequences was used to assign V, D and J gene segments. Each retained sequence needed at least a six-nucleotide match to both a V gene segment and a J gene segment. Rearrangements were classified as productive when the CDR3 lacked stop codons and remained in frame with V and J, and all other rearrangements were classified as non-productive. Following IMGT convention, CDR3 was defined as the stretch from the second conserved V-encoded cysteine up to the conserved J-encoded phenylalanine. Sequences without an unambiguous match to a single V gene segment were excluded from the earlier analysis of about 630 of the donors. An earlier analysis of a few hundred of the donors classified V segments as functional when productive rearrangements were above 56.7% and as segregating when the standard deviation between donors was above 5%. A statistical classification framework was developed to diagnose cytomegalovirus status using the catalog of TCR beta chain sequences. In a later analysis, V and J genes were assigned by comparing TCR nucleotide sequences against IMGT/GENE-DB human TR gene sequences. The TCRdist pipeline was used in a later analysis to assign CDR3 sequences and most-parsimonious VDJ recombination scenarios. In a later analysis, each TCR beta chain was defined by its CDR3 amino acid sequence together with its V-gene family, and reads without a unique V-gene family were excluded. To address suspected cross-contamination and a sequencing artifact, a later analysis removed 592 highly shared, low-generation-probability nucleotide sequences. In a later analysis, a clonal expansion index for each public chain was calculated from normalized within-repertoire ranks of inferred template counts. In a later analysis, generation probabilities were computed using a VDJ recombination model fitted to out-of-frame rearrangements, and the results were checked against IGoR. A later analysis scored TCR-TCR, TCR-HLA and TCR-CMV co-occurrence with hypergeometric tests, applying a repertoire-size bias correction to TCR pairs. A later analysis estimated false discovery rates by permuting HLA or CMV assignments 20 times. In a later analysis, co-occurring TCRs were grouped with DBSCAN, and TCRdist sequence similarity was added when clustering was performed within HLA-allele-positive subsets. Co-occurrence clustering excluded repertoires with fewer than 30,000 or more than 120,000 public chains, plus five with anomalous nucleotide sharing. Here the immuneACCESS table is served through TCRdb, limited to in-frame sequences with V and J called. Missing clones are a known gap in these copies; in checked studies unresolved V genes cover under half, and the rest lacks a known reason. The D gene and trimming were derived from the DNA, and the V and J assignments and clone size from that table. Here the sample has some 250,000 clones; around 76% occur a single time. The top ten clones comprise 5.4% of the sample.

Results and caveats for the whole study, not just this receptor: A further reported finding was that TCR beta sequences accurately predicted the HLA-A and HLA-B alleles for most subjects in the first cohort. A later analysis found that most CMV-associated TCR beta chains appeared HLA-restricted, with HLA associations seemingly driven largely by CMV exposure. When HLA alleles, especially DR and DQ, strongly co-occurred, TCR associations were difficult to assign to individual alleles. An association between a missense DCLRE1C variant and V-gene and J-gene trimming of TCR beta chains was found in a later genetic analysis and replicated in an independent cohort. Because counts were too low, seventeen rarely observed V segments, including chromosome 9 orphons, were excluded from the earlier analysis of fewer than 650 of the donors. A later analysis found that TCR association rates varied across HLA loci, with DRB1 alleles showing the most associated TCRs and HLA-C alleles the fewest. Some IMGT-functional V segments, including TRBV6-2 and TRBV6-3, could not be told apart with the 87-base-pair reads, so those segments were excluded. According to the authors, the approach could potentially be generalized to other disease states and immunological phenotypes. At a false discovery rate of 0.05, a later analysis linked approximately 18,000 TCR beta sequences to specific HLA alleles. In vitro tests confirmed that a few of the cytomegalovirus-associated TCR beta chains recognize cytomegalovirus antigens. A cluster of highly shared sequence variants was judged likely to represent a technical artifact of the sequencing pipeline. A later analysis found that HLA-associated TCR beta chains were more clonally expanded and had lower generation probabilities than equally common non-associated chains. The study listed 170 or so TCR beta chains as associated with cytomegalovirus. A later analysis reported that several top co-occurrence clusters appeared linked to parvovirus B19, influenza, CMV and Epstein-Barr virus. Sequencing depth was assumed to be roughly uniform across donors in the presence/absence analyses, though that assumption may not hold. Most TCR sequences were observed very rarely across donors, whereas some public TCRs were present in many individuals. Because some donors lacked HLA typing at each locus, the association tests relied only on the typed subset. In an earlier analysis of fewer than 750 of the donors, most TCR beta V segments were observed in productive rearrangements about 87% or about 30% of the time, broadly matching IMGT annotations. The only immune exposure information available for the cohort was CMV serostatus. Compared with the approximately 700-donor mean, donors in an Asian-associated ancestry cluster had fewer N-insertions in productive TCRs, according to a later genetic analysis. Linkage disequilibrium might explain the correlated functional status among segregating V segments, but an unknown experimental factor could not be excluded. The cohort was sequenced for TCR beta chains only, and without alpha or paired-chain data the features that could be detected were limited. The classifier was reported to diagnose cytomegalovirus status with high specificity and sensitivity in both the original and validation cohorts.

The cohort comprised hundreds of healthy bone marrow donors. At the time of sampling, every cohort member was nominally healthy, though immune exposures that went unrecorded were likely present. The donor tested CMV seropositive and was one of the 289 seropositive cohort members. A peripheral blood sample was collected from each donor, and TCR beta sequencing was performed on peripheral blood mononuclear cells. Genomic DNA was extracted from the blood cell samples with the Qiagen DNeasy Blood Extraction Kit. To note about this clone: What antigen it recognizes has not been identified. Within one base of it there is no much larger clone, and no base qualities were kept.

Recombination joined TRBV27 with TRBJ2-2; D gene: possibly TRBD1, on 5 matching bases. The specimen was PBMCs. This clonotype was obtained from a woman aged 40-49 years in good health and CMV-seropositive. The DNA sequence follows: TGTGCCAGCAGACAAAAAAGCAGGCCAGGGTTCAACACCGGGGAGCTGTTTTTT. Translation gives CASRQKSRPGFNTGELFF.